The T cell receptor beta chain under discussion was sequenced for a study of cytomegalovirus exposure and HLA in healthy donors. With regard to this clone: Its antigen remains unknown.

Study-wide points: Most TCR sequences were uncommon, yet certain public TCRs appeared in many donors. Looking again later, the authors saw that most CMV-associated TCR beta chains seemed HLA-restricted.

Vbeta (60) and Jbeta (13) primers were used in the PCR. Assay used: immunoSEQ multiplex PCR; TCRdb lists only in-frame clones, some missing. The sample has around 140,000 clones, more than 70% seen once. Trimming cost V 1 base and J 0 bases, with 10 bases left between them. Germline CDR1 reads MNHNS; CDR2 reads SASEGT. This CDR3 comprises 15 residues. Material: PBMCs. V is TRBV6-1 and J is TRBJ2-7; a possible D gene is TRBD1 (6 bases). This receptor was taken from a male donor in good health and CMV-seronegative. The CDR3 is CASSEGDRNSYEQYF. The CDR3 DNA is TGTGCCAGCAGTGAAGGCGACAGGAACTCCTACGAGCAGTACTTC.